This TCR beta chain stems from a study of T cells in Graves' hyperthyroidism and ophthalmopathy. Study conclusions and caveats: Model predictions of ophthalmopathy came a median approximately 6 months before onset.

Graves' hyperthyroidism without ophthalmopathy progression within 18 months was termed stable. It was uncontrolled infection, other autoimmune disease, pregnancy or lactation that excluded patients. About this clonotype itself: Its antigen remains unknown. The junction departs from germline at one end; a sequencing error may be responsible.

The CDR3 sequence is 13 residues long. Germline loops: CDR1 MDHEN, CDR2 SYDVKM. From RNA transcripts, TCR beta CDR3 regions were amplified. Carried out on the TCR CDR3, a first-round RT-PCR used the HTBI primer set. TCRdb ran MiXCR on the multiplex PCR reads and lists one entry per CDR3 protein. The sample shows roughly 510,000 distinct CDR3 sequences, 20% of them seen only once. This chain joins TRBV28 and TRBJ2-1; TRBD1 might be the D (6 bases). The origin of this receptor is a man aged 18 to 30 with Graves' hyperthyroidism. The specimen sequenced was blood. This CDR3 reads CASRRTGNNEKFF. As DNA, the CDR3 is TGTGCCAGCAGGAGAACAGGGAACAATGAGAAGTTCTTC.